What follows are 3 T cell receptor beta chains derived from one specimen sequenced in a study of T cell repertoires in cytomegalovirus infection. TCRdb processed the reads anew with MiXCR; each CDR3 protein has one entry. The top ten clones hold more than 2.5% of a sample with around 740,000 distinct CDR3 sequences, 35% to 45% of them seen once. The sample consisted of PBMCs. The receptors were sampled from a human donor in good health (CMV status not recorded). Some clones in this sample may be carry-over from other donors' samples.

This clonotype came up a few times. This chain's CDR3 is CASSLEVAGGLTGELFF. The CDR3, as DNA: TGTGCCAGCAGCTTAGAAGTGGCGGGAGGGTTAACCGGGGAGCTGTTTTTT. The rearrangement uses TRBV7-2 and TRBJ2-2; 9 nucleotides agree with TRBD2. Germline V gene data show CDR1 as SGHTA and CDR2 as FQGNSA. This CDR3 has 17 amino acids. V dropped 1 base and J dropped 5; count of bases not matched to a gene: 8.

The chain uses TRBV6-5 and TRBJ1-1, with D possibly being TRBD1 (5 bases). The CDR3 is made up of 13 amino acids. The germline V gene encodes CDR1 MNHEY and CDR2 SVGAGI. The V and J ends lost 2 bases and 4 bases respectively, with 8 bases between them. The CDR3 sequence: CASSYGAATEAFF. The CDR3 DNA reads TGTGCCAGCAGTTACGGGGCAGCCACTGAAGCTTTCTTT.

The chain has TRBV5-6 and TRBJ2-5; D is uncertain. The germline V gene has CDR1 SGHDT and CDR2 YYEEEE. This CDR3 comprises 13 residues. The ends were cut back, 5 bases at V and 5 bases at J, with 13 bases in the middle. The CDR3 is CASSQDQTETQYF. CDR3 DNA sequence: TGTGCCAGCAGTCAGGACCAAACGGAGACCCAGTACTTC.